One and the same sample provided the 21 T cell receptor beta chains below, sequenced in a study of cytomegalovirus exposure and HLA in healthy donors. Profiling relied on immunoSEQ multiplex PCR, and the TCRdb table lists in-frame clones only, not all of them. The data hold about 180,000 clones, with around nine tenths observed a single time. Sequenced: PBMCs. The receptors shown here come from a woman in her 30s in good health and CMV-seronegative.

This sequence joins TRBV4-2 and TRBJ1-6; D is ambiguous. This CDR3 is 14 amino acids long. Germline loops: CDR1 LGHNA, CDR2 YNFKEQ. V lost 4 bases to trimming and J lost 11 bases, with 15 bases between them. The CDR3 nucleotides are TGTGCCAGCAGCCCCCGGCCCGCTGAGGCACCCCTCCACTTT. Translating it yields CASSPRPAEAPLHF.

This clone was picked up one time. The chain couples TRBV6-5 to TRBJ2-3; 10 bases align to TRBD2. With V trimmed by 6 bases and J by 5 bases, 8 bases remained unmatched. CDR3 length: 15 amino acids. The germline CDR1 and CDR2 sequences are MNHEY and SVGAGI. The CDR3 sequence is CASRGVAGGEDTQYF. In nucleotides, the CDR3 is TGTGCCAGCAGGGGGGTAGCGGGGGGAGAAGATACGCAGTATTTT.

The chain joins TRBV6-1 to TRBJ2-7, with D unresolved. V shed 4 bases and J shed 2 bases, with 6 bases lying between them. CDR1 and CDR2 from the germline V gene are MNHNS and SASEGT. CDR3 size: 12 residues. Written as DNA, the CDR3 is TGTGCCAGCAGTGTGCCAGCCTACGAGCAGTACTTC. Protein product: CASSVPAYEQYF.

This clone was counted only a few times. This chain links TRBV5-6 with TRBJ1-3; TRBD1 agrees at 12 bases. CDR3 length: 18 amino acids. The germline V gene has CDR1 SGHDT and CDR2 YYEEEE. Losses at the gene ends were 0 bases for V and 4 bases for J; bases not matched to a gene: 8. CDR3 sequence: CASSLAVGQGASGNTIYF. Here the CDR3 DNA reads TGTGCCAGCAGCTTGGCTGTGGGACAGGGGGCTTCGGGAAACACCATATATTTT.

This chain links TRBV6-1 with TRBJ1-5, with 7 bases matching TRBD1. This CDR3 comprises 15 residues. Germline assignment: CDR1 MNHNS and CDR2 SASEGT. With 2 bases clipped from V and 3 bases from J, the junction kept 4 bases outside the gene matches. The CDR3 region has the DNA TGTGCCAGCAGTGAAAGAGGGGGCAACAATCAGCCCCAGCATTTT. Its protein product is CASSERGGNNQPQHF.

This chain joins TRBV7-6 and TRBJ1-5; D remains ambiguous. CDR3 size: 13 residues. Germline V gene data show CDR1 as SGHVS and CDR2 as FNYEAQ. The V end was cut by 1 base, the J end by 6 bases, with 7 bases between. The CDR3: CASSLGGVQPQHF. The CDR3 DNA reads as TGTGCCAGCAGCTTAGGCGGGGTTCAGCCCCAGCATTTT.

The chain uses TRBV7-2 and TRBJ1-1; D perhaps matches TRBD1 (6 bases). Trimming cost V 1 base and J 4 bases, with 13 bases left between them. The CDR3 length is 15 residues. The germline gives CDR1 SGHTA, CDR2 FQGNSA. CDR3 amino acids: CASSLEVGAPTEAFF. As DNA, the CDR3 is TGTGCCAGCAGCTTAGAAGTGGGGGCACCCACTGAAGCTTTCTTT.

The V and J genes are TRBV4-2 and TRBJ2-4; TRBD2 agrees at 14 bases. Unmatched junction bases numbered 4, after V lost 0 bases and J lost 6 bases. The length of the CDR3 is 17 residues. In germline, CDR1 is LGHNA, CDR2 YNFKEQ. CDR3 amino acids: CASSQDRLAGGLNIQYF. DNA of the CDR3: TGTGCCAGCAGCCAAGATCGACTAGCGGGGGGGCTAAACATTCAGTACTTC.

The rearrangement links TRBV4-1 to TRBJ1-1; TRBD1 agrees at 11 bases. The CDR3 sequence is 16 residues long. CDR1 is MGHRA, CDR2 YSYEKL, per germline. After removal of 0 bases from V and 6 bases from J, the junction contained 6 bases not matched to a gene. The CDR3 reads CASSQDRDRGRPEAFF. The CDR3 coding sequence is TGCGCCAGCAGCCAAGATCGGGACAGGGGGAGGCCTGAAGCTTTCTTT.

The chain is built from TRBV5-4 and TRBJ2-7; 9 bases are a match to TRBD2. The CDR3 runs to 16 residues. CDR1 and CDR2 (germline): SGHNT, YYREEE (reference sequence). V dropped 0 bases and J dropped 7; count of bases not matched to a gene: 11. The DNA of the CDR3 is TGTGCCAGCAGCTTGGCGAGTGGCCTAGCGGGGTGGGAGCAGTACTTC. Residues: CASSLASGLAGWEQYF.

For the CDR3, the DNA is TGTGCCAGTAGTCGTTGGGACAGAAATAGCAATCAGCCCCAGCATTTT. Its translation: CASSRWDRNSNQPQHF. This chain uses TRBV19 with TRBJ1-5; the match to TRBD1 covers 7 bases. This CDR3 spans 16 amino acids. Germline trimming cut 5 bases from V and 0 bases from J; bases unmatched to any gene: 7. Per the germline V gene, CDR1 is LNHDA and CDR2 is SQIVND (reference sequence).

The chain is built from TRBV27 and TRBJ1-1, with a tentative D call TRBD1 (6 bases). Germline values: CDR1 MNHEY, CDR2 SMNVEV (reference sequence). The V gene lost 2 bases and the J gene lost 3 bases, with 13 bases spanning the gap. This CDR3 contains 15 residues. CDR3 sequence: CASSLGRGKDTEAFF. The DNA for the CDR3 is TGTGCCAGCAGTTTAGGTAGGGGGAAGGACACTGAAGCTTTCTTT.

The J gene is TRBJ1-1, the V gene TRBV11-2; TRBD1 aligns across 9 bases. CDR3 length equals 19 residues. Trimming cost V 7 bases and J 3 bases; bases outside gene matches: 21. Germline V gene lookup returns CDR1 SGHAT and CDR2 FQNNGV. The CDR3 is CASTRDRVGLSGPDTEAFF. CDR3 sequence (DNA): TGTGCCAGCACCCGGGACAGGGTCGGGTTGTCAGGTCCGGACACTGAAGCTTTCTTT.

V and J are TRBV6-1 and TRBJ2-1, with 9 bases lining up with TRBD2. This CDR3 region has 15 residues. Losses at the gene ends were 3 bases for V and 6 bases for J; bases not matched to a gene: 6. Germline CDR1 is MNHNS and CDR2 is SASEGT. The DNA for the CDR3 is TGTGCCAGCAGTGAGGGACTAGCTTCGAGCAATGAGCAGTTCTTC. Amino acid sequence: CASSEGLASSNEQFF.

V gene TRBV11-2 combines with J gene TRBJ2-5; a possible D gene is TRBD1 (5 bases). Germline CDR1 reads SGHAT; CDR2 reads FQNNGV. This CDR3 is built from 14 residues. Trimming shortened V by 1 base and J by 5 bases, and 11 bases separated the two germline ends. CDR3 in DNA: TGTGCCAGCAGCTTAGTCCAGGGTAGGGAGACCCAGTACTTC. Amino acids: CASSLVQGRETQYF.

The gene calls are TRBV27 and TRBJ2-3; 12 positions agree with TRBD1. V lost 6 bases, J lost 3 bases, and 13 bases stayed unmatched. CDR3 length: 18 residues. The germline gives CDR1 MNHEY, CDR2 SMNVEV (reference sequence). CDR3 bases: TGTGCCAGCAGACTGATGCCGGGACAGGGGGCTCTAACAGATACGCAGTATTTT. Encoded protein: CASRLMPGQGALTDTQYF.

This CDR3 is CASSNRPSSYNEQFF. CDR3 nucleotide sequence: TGTGCCAGTAGTAACAGGCCCAGCTCCTACAATGAGCAGTTCTTC. The V and J genes are TRBV19 and TRBJ2-1; D might be TRBD1 (5 bases). Trimming stripped 4 bases from V and 0 bases from J, with 10 bases between. This CDR3 spans 15 amino acids. Looked up from germline, CDR1 is LNHDA and CDR2 is SQIVND (reference sequence).

The CDR3 sequence: CASSVSTGALFNEQFF. The CDR3 bases are TGTGCCAGCAGCGTAAGTACAGGGGCTCTATTCAATGAGCAGTTCTTC. The chain has TRBV9 and TRBJ2-1; 7 bases are shared with TRBD1. This CDR3 region has 16 residues. Germline V CDR1 and CDR2: SGDLS, YYNGEE. J was trimmed by 6 bases and V by 1 base; bases with no gene match: 10.

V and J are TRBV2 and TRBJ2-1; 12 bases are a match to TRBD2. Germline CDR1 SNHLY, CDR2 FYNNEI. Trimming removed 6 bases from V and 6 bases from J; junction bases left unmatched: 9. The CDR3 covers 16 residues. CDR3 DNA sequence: TGTGCCAGCAGGGACCAACTAGCGGGGGGCCTCAATGAGCAGTTCTTC. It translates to CASRDQLAGGLNEQFF.

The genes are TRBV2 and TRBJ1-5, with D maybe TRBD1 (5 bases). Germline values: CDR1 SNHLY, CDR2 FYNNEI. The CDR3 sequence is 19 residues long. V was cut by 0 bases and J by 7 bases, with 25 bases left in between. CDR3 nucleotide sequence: TGTGCCAGCAGTGAAGCGCTCGTTGGGGGAGGCATGGCGAGGCAGCCCCAGCATTTT. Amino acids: CASSEALVGGGMARQPQHF.

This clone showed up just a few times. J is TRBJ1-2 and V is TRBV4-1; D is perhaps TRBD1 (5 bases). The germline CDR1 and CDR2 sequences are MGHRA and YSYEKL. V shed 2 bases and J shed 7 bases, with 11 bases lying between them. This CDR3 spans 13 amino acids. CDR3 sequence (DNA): TGCGCCAGCAGCCAAATTCAGGGAGGTGGCTACACCTTC. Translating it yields CASSQIQGGGYTF.